These 32 T cell receptor beta chains originate from one sample sequenced in a study of blood T cells in healthy people across ages. A J-beta primer mix and a sample-barcoded 5' primer were used in a second PCR of about 6 to 12 cycles. TCRdb used MiXCR to reprocess the 5' RACE reads, holding one entry per CDR3 protein. Of 1 million or so distinct CDR3 sequences listed, around 25% are singletons. A further study also used this sample, focusing on T cells of mothers and their children.

What was sequenced was blood. These receptors came from a girl between 2 and 10 years old in good health.

V is TRBV20-1 and J is TRBJ2-1; 8 nucleotides align to TRBD2. V shed 0 bases, J shed 4 bases, and the junction held 5 bases outside the gene matches. The CDR3 is 15 residues long. Germline CDR1 and CDR2: DFQATT and SNEGSKA (reference sequence). CDR3 region: CSARDLRLAYNEQFF. CDR3 coding DNA: TGCAGTGCTAGAGATTTAAGACTAGCGTACAATGAGCAGTTCTTC.

A few counts support this clonotype. The chain employs TRBV12-3 or TRBV12-4 and TRBJ2-5; 9 nucleotides align to TRBD2. The J call is uncertain, as TRBJ2-1 better fits the DNA end. This CDR3 region has 16 residues. As DNA, the CDR3 is TGTGCCAGCAGTTTTGGGGCTAGCGGGATTAGGGTTGAGCAGTTCTTC. Translation gives CASSFGASGIRVEQFF.

The chain joins TRBV12-3 or TRBV12-4 to TRBJ2-1; TRBD1 matches at 7 bases. This CDR3 contains 16 residues. Losses at the gene ends were 5 bases for V and 4 bases for J; bases not matched to a gene: 11. Here the CDR3 DNA reads TGTGCCAGCAGTCCCACAGGGGCACTGCCGTACAATGAGCAGTTCTTC. Amino acids: CASSPTGALPYNEQFF.

This clonotype was seen more than once but under ten times. The chain links TRBV7-8 to TRBJ2-7; TRBD2 might be the D (7 bases). The V and J ends lost 5 bases and 5 bases respectively, with 22 bases between them. The CDR3 extends over 16 amino acids. Germline lookup yields CDR1 SGHVS and CDR2 FQNEAQ. The CDR3 loop reads CASSPLGGGPINEQYF. The CDR3 DNA reads as TGTGCCAGCAGCCCGTTGGGCGGGGGCCCTATAAACGAGCAGTACTTC.

This chain connects TRBV7-2 to TRBJ1-1, with D maybe TRBD1 (5 bases). Per germline, CDR1 SGHTA and CDR2 FQGNSA. The CDR3 is 11 residues long. Trimming shortened V by 5 bases and J by 8 bases, and 9 bases separated the two germline ends. The CDR3 loop is CASSPWGEAFF. In DNA form, the CDR3 reads TGTGCCAGCAGCCCCTGGGGGGAAGCTTTCTTT.

This chain connects TRBV9 to TRBJ1-1; D unresolved. V shed 1 base and J shed 1 base, with 11 bases lying between them. This CDR3 region has 15 residues. Germline values: CDR1 SGDLS, CDR2 YYNGEE. The CDR3 spells CASSVSSSENTEAFF. CDR3 coding DNA: TGTGCCAGCAGCGTATCGTCTTCAGAGAACACTGAAGCTTTCTTT. The variable domain in full, completed from reference TRBV9 and TRBJ1-1, reads DSGVTQTPKHLITATGQRVTLRCSPRSGDLSVYWYQQSLDQGLQFLIQYYNGEERAKGNILERFSAQQFPDLHSELNLSSLELGDSALYFCASSVSSSENTEAFFGQGTRLTVV.

This clonotype was found a few times. The chain combines TRBV15 with TRBJ1-1; D uncertain. There are 14 residues in the CDR3. Trimming shortened V by 2 bases and J by 3 bases, and 10 bases separated the two germline ends. The V gene's germline CDR1 is LNHNV and CDR2 YYDKDF (reference sequence). The CDR3 protein is CATSRRGSDTEAFF. The DNA of the CDR3 is TGTGCCACCAGCAGACGAGGGAGCGACACTGAAGCTTTCTTT.

The chain combines TRBV28 with TRBJ2-5, with TRBD2 identical over 8 bases. V was clipped by 1 base and J by 5 bases; unmatched bases: 9. This CDR3 is built from 16 residues. CDR1 is MDHEN, CDR2 SYDVKM, per germline. CDR3 sequence reads: CASSLLSGSPGETQYF. The CDR3 region has the DNA TGTGCCAGCAGTTTATTAAGCGGGAGCCCGGGGGAGACCCAGTACTTC.

This clonotype was counted only a few times. The CDR3 DNA sequence: TGTGCCAGCAGTTTACCGGGGGCATTGGAGACCCAGTACTTC. Protein product: CASSLPGALETQYF. The chain links TRBV28 to TRBJ2-5; D tentatively fits TRBD1 or TRBD2 (6 bases each). Per germline, CDR1 MDHEN and CDR2 SYDVKM. Trimming stripped 2 bases from V and 5 bases from J, with 12 bases between. The CDR3 is 14 amino acids. The full variable domain, rest sourced from reference TRBV28 and TRBJ2-5, is DVKVTQSSRYLVKRTGEKVFLECVQDMDHENMFWYRQDPGLGLRLIYFSYDVKMKEKGDIPEGYSVSREKKERFSLILESASTNQTSMYLCASSLPGALETQYFGPGTRLLVL.

This chain uses TRBV28 with TRBJ2-7; D possibly uses TRBD1 or TRBD2 (5 bases each). The V gene's germline CDR1 is MDHEN and CDR2 SYDVKM. This CDR3 has 15 amino acids. V was clipped by 3 bases and J by 0 bases, with 12 bases between them. The CDR3 is CASSFGTYGSYEQYF. The CDR3 nucleotides are TGTGCCAGCAGTTTTGGGACGTATGGCTCCTACGAGCAGTACTTC.

This clonotype was seen only a few times. The CDR3 protein is CSVAWAYEQYF. CDR3 nucleotides: TGCAGCGTTGCATGGGCCTACGAGCAGTACTTC. The chain uses TRBV29-1 and TRBJ2-7; D ambiguous. The CDR3 extends over 11 amino acids. Germline assignment: CDR1 SQVTM and CDR2 ANQGSEA. Trimming removed 4 bases at V and 2 bases at J, with 6 bases between.

This clonotype appeared a few times. The chain is built from TRBV7-3 and TRBJ2-1, with D unresolved. Between the trimmed V and J ends, which lost 2 bases and 6 bases, there was a span of 11 bases. CDR1 is SGHTA, CDR2 FQGTGA, per germline. The CDR3 spans 14 residues. CDR3 sequence (DNA): TGTGCCAGCAGCTTATCTGGCCTTGGCAATGAGCAGTTCTTC. It encodes CASSLSGLGNEQFF.

This clonotype was found a few times. The chain recombines TRBV9 with TRBJ2-7; D is uncertain. The length of the CDR3 is 14 residues. V lost 0 bases, J lost 2 bases, and 9 bases lay in between. The germline V gene has CDR1 SGDLS and CDR2 YYNGEE. CDR3 DNA sequence: TGTGCCAGCAGCGTAGGCGCCGAGCCCTACGAGCAGTACTTC. The encoded protein is CASSVGAEPYEQYF.

This clonotype has a handful of counts. This chain uses TRBV28 with TRBJ1-2, with D possibly TRBD1 on 5 matching bases. Germline CDR1 MDHEN, CDR2 SYDVKM. The CDR3 extends over 13 amino acids. The ends were cut back, 5 bases at V and 7 bases at J, with 14 bases in the middle. CDR3 DNA sequence: TGTGCCAGCAGTACAGGCCCCAGCAGTGGCTACACCTTC. As protein: CASSTGPSSGYTF.

The chain links TRBV28 to TRBJ2-7; D is possibly TRBD2 (5 bases). The CDR3 runs 13 residues. Trimming left V 8 bases short and J 3 bases short, with 14 bases between. Germline-derived CDR1 and CDR2 are MDHEN and SYDVKM. The DNA for the CDR3 is TGTGCCAGCTCTTGGGAGCCGCTCTACGAGCAGTACTTC. It is translated as CASSWEPLYEQYF.

This clonotype has ten or more counts. This chain joins TRBV7-8 and TRBJ2-7, with 7 bases lining up with TRBD1. Per the germline V gene, CDR1 is SGHVS and CDR2 is FQNEAQ. CDR3 length: 12 residues. The V gene end was trimmed by 5 bases and the J gene end by 5 bases; junction bases not matched to a gene: 3. CDR3 loop: CASSPGQDEQYF. CDR3 bases: TGTGCCAGCAGCCCCGGACAGGACGAGCAGTACTTC. The entire variable domain, with the rest obtained from reference TRBV7-8 and TRBJ2-7, is as follows: GAGVSQSPRYKVAKRGQDVALRCDPISGHVSLFWYQQALGQGPEFLTYFQNEAQLDKSGLPSDRFFAERPEGSVSTLKIQRTQQEDSAVYLCASSPGQDEQYFGPGTRLTVT.

This clonotype was seen only a few times. This sequence joins TRBV7-8 and TRBJ1-4; D unresolved. Germline V gives CDR1 SGHVS, CDR2 FQNEAQ. V was clipped by 2 bases and J by 6 bases, with 4 bases between them. The length of the CDR3 is 12 residues. The CDR3 bases are TGTGCCAGCAGCTTATCGGATGAAAAACTGTTTTTT. Protein product: CASSLSDEKLFF.

This clonotype has more than one count but fewer than ten. The J gene is TRBJ2-1, the V gene TRBV12-3 or TRBV12-4; D is ambiguous. This CDR3 has 13 residues. The V gene lost 5 bases and the J gene lost 10 bases, with 15 bases spanning the gap. The CDR3 reads CASSPPLEREQFF. The CDR3 DNA sequence: TGTGCCAGCAGTCCCCCTTTGGAGCGCGAGCAGTTCTTC.

The chain is built from TRBV5-1 and TRBJ1-2; 9 nucleotides line up with TRBD1. Germline V gives CDR1 SGHRS, CDR2 YFSETQ. This CDR3 is built from 15 residues. V lost 1 base and J lost 5; bases outside the gene matches: 6. The CDR3 here is CASSLTTGGLYGYTF. CDR3 in DNA: TGCGCCAGCAGCTTGACGACAGGGGGTTTGTATGGCTACACCTTC.

The V and J genes are TRBV29-1 and TRBJ1-1; D remains unclear. This CDR3 has 13 amino acids. The V end was cut by 4 bases, the J end by 0 bases, with 9 bases between. Germline loops: CDR1 SQVTM, CDR2 ANQGSEA. The CDR3 bases are TGCAGCGTTGGCGTTCAGCTGAACACTGAAGCTTTCTTT. Protein product: CSVGVQLNTEAFF.

The chain is built from TRBV9 and TRBJ1-1, with TRBD1 as a possible D gene (6 bases). V was trimmed by 3 bases and J by 5 bases, leaving 17 bases between them. CDR3 size: 15 residues. The germline gives CDR1 SGDLS, CDR2 YYNGEE. The CDR3 loop is CASSAYPGAGTEAFF. In DNA form, the CDR3 reads TGTGCCAGCAGCGCTTACCCAGGGGCGGGGACTGAAGCTTTCTTT.

This clonotype was recorded a few times. The chain is built from TRBV5-1 and TRBJ1-3; TRBD1 matches at 9 bases. V lost 5 bases to trimming and J lost 0 bases; unmatched junction nucleotides: 6. Germline V gene lookup returns CDR1 SGHRS and CDR2 YFSETQ. This CDR3 is 16 amino acids long. The CDR3 bases are TGCGCCAGCAGTCGTGACAGGGGGAGCTCTGGAAACACCATATATTTT. Protein product: CASSRDRGSSGNTIYF.

This clonotype has just a few counts. V gene TRBV4-1 combines with J gene TRBJ2-1; D gene unclear. The CDR3 has 16 amino acids. The germline V gene encodes CDR1 MGHRA and CDR2 YSYEKL. Deletions cut 0 bases from V and 8 bases from J, with 17 bases between. The CDR3 coding sequence is TGCGCCAGCAGCCAAGATCCTAGTCCTTATAGGGATGAGCAGTTCTTC. Translation: CASSQDPSPYRDEQFF.

The sample holds a few counts of this clonotype. This chain links TRBV5-1 with TRBJ2-2, with TRBD2 identical over 14 bases. The CDR3 runs to 22 residues. Germline CDR1 reads SGHRS; CDR2 reads YFSETQ. Trimming took 2 bases from V and 4 from J; bases not matched to a gene: 19. CDR3 DNA sequence: TGCGCCAGCAGCTTCCCAACCGCCCAGACTAGCGGGAGGGCCTACCTCACCGGGGAGCTGTTTTTT. As protein: CASSFPTAQTSGRAYLTGELFF. The full variable domain, its missing parts supplied by reference TRBV5-1 and TRBJ2-2, is KAGVTQTPRYLIKTRGQQVTLSCSPISGHRSVSWYQQTPGQGLQFLFEYFSETQRNKGNFPGRFSGRQFSNSRSEMNVSTLELGDSALYLCASSFPTAQTSGRAYLTGELFFGEGSRLTVL.

V and J are TRBV7-6 and TRBJ1-4; D unresolved. CDR1 is SGHVS and CDR2 is FNYEAQ in the germline V gene. With 2 bases removed from V and 6 bases from J, the gap between germline ends came to 4 bases. CDR3 length equals 12 residues. The CDR3 spells CASSLYDEKLFF. In DNA, the CDR3 is TGTGCCAGCAGCTTATATGATGAAAAACTGTTTTTT.

V and J are TRBV6-5 and TRBJ1-5; 9 bases are shared with TRBD1. The trim removed 5 bases at V and 9 bases at J, leaving 8 bases unmatched. Germline V gene data show CDR1 as MNHEY and CDR2 as SVGAGI. CDR3 length: 14 residues. CDR3 sequence (DNA): TGTGCCAGCAGTAGCCCGGGACAGGGCTTGCCCCAGCATTTT. Translation: CASSSPGQGLPQHF.

This clonotype was recorded at least ten times. This chain connects TRBV7-9 to TRBJ2-3; D unclear. The V gene's germline CDR1 is SEHNR and CDR2 FQNEAQ (reference sequence). Trimming stripped 5 bases from V and 0 bases from J, with 9 bases between. The CDR3 totals 14 residues. CDR3 bases: TGTGCCAGCAGCCCCCCCCTTAGCACAGATACGCAGTATTTT. Protein product: CASSPPLSTDTQYF.

This clonotype occurred a few times. The chain recombines TRBV10-1 with TRBJ2-1, with 7 bases lining up with TRBD2. The V segment lost 2 bases and the J segment 10 bases; nucleotides outside the gene matches: 8. Germline V gene lookup returns CDR1 WNHNN and CDR2 SYGVQD (reference sequence). This CDR3 is 14 amino acids long. The CDR3 bases are TGCGCCAGCAGTGAGCGGGCGGGAGTTAAGGAGCAGTTCTTC. Translation: CASSERAGVKEQFF.

CDR3 amino acids: CASSPGLSQETQYF. In DNA form, the CDR3 reads TGTGCCAGCAGCCCCGGGCTAAGCCAAGAGACCCAGTACTTC. The rearrangement links TRBV5-4 to TRBJ2-5; no definite D call. V dropped 4 bases and J dropped 1 base, with 11 bases sitting between them. The CDR3 totals 14 residues. Per the germline V gene, CDR1 is SGHNT and CDR2 is YYREEE (reference sequence). Complete variable domain (other parts from reference TRBV5-4 and TRBJ2-5): ETGVTQSPTHLIKTRGQQVTLRCSSQSGHNTVSWYQQALGQGPQFIFQYYREEENGRGNFPPRFSGLQFPNYSSELNVNALELDDSALYLCASSPGLSQETQYFGPGTRLLVL.

V is TRBV5-1 and J is TRBJ1-1; D remains ambiguous. V lost 1 base to trimming and J lost 7 bases, with 14 bases between them. The CDR3 has 14 residues. The germline CDR1 and CDR2 sequences are SGHRS and YFSETQ. CDR3 amino acids: CASSLLWGESEAFF. CDR3 in DNA: TGCGCCAGCAGCTTGCTATGGGGTGAGAGTGAAGCTTTCTTT. The variable domain in full, completed from reference TRBV5-1 and TRBJ1-1, reads KAGVTQTPRYLIKTRGQQVTLSCSPISGHRSVSWYQQTPGQGLQFLFEYFSETQRNKGNFPGRFSGRQFSNSRSEMNVSTLELGDSALYLCASSLLWGESEAFFGQGTRLTVV.

This clonotype was detected only a few times. The V call is TRBV28, the J call TRBJ2-1; 8 nucleotides line up with TRBD2. This CDR3 spans 16 amino acids. Germline-derived CDR1 and CDR2 are MDHEN and SYDVKM. Trimming removed 6 bases from V and 4 bases from J; junction bases left unmatched: 11. The CDR3 bases are TGTGCCAGCAGCGCCGAGCGGGAGCGGAGGTACAATGAGCAGTTCTTC. Translating it yields CASSAERERRYNEQFF.

This clonotype was recorded a few times. The chain links TRBV11-2 to TRBJ2-7; 9 bases map to TRBD1. Trimming cost V 5 bases and J 2 bases; bases outside gene matches: 10. Germline loops: CDR1 SGHAT, CDR2 FQNNGV. There are 16 residues in the CDR3. CDR3 DNA sequence: TGTGCCAGCAGCGAGGACAGGGGAGACCTAACCTACGAGCAGTACTTC. This encodes CASSEDRGDLTYEQYF.